This passage covers 31 T cell receptor beta chains from one sample sequenced in a study of graft-versus-host responses after intestinal transplantation. Clones were read by immunoSEQ multiplex PCR, and TCRdb kept only the in-frame ones, dropping some. The sample holds approximately 28,000 clones; 87% are singletons and the top ten take roughly 11%. The sample here was PBMCs, taken 450 to 480 days after intestinal transplantation. The receptor set was obtained from a human patient who received an intestinal transplant, so some T cells may come from the graft donor.

The V gene is TRBV7-2, the J gene TRBJ1-2; D uncertain. This CDR3 comprises 15 residues. V was cut by 0 bases and J by 2 bases, with 10 bases left in between. The V gene's germline CDR1 is SGHTA and CDR2 FQGNSA. This CDR3 reads CASSLAPGPNYGYTF. In DNA, the CDR3 is TGTGCCAGCAGCTTAGCCCCAGGCCCCAACTATGGCTACACCTTC. Variable domain in full (rest from reference TRBV7-2 and TRBJ1-2): GAGVSQSPSNKVTEKGKDVELRCDPISGHTALYWYRQSLGQGLEFLIYFQGNSAPDKSGLPSDRFSAERTGGSVSTLTIQRTQQEDSAVYLCASSLAPGPNYGYTFGSGTRLTVV.

This chain uses TRBV30 with TRBJ1-1; D call uncertain. CDR1 is GTSNPN, CDR2 SVGIG, per germline (reference sequence). The CDR3 is 11 amino acids. V lost 3 bases and J lost 3, with 5 bases in between. The CDR3, as DNA: TGTGCCTGGAGGGGCGACACTGAAGCTTTCTTT. Residues: CAWRGDTEAFF.

The rearrangement links TRBV28 to TRBJ1-1, with D hard to call. This CDR3 comprises 15 residues. Looked up from germline, CDR1 is MDHEN and CDR2 is SYDVKM. The germline V and J ends were trimmed by 10 bases and 0 bases, with 18 bases remaining between them. The CDR3: CATYEGIFMNTEAFF. In nucleotides, the CDR3 is TGTGCCACCTATGAAGGGATATTCATGAACACTGAAGCTTTCTTT.

The chain uses TRBV7-2 and TRBJ2-7; D not certain. The CDR3 spans 16 residues. The V end lost 1 base, the J end lost 0 bases, and 13 bases lay between the germline ends. CDR1 is SGHTA, CDR2 FQGNSA, per germline. Here the CDR3 DNA reads TGTGCCAGCAGCTTAGACGAGGAAATCGGCTCCTACGAGCAGTACTTC. It encodes CASSLDEEIGSYEQYF.

This chain uses TRBV7-2 with TRBJ2-1; 12 positions match TRBD2. From germline, CDR1 is SGHTA and CDR2 FQGNSA. Trimming took 1 base from V and 9 from J; bases not matched to a gene: 1. This CDR3 is built from 14 residues. This CDR3 reads CASSLGLAGAEQFF. The DNA for the CDR3 is TGTGCCAGCAGCTTAGGACTAGCGGGAGCTGAGCAGTTCTTC.

The J gene is TRBJ2-1, the V gene TRBV15, with a tentative D call TRBD2 (5 bases). Germline V gives CDR1 LNHNV, CDR2 YYDKDF (reference sequence). Between the trimmed V and J ends, which lost 6 bases and 3 bases, there was a span of 15 bases. The CDR3 extends over 15 amino acids. Here the CDR3 DNA reads TGTGCCACCAGTTCCAAGGACGGACTCTACAATGAGCAGTTCTTC. Residues: CATSSKDGLYNEQFF.

A single count supports this clone. The V call is TRBV21-1, the J call TRBJ2-6; the table names TRBD1, a call not compared with the DNA. TRBV21-1 is annotated as a pseudogene. The length of the CDR3 is 16 residues. The DNA of the CDR3 is TGTGCCAGCAGCCGGACACCGCCCTCTGGGGCCAACGTCCTGACTTTC. Translation: CASSRTPPSGANVLTF.

The chain links TRBV5-1 to TRBJ2-2; D tentatively fits TRBD1 or TRBD2 (5 bases each). The CDR3 runs 17 residues. Germline CDR1 reads SGHRS; CDR2 reads YFSETQ. The V end lost 4 bases, the J end lost 4 bases, and 20 bases lay between the germline ends. This chain's CDR3 is CASSRNVGTSGTGELFF. CDR3 sequence (DNA): TGCGCCAGCAGCCGGAATGTCGGGACCTCGGGCACCGGGGAGCTGTTTTTT.

The V and J genes are TRBV7-6 and TRBJ2-1; no clear D gene. Germline CDR1 SGHVS, CDR2 FNYEAQ. The V and J ends lost 3 bases and 12 bases respectively, with 18 bases between them. The CDR3 consists of 14 residues. The CDR3 DNA reads as TGTGCCAGCAGCTTTGTCCCAAAGGACGGCTCGCAGTTCTTC. Its protein product is CASSFVPKDGSQFF. Together with reference TRBV7-6 and TRBJ2-1, the CDR3 gives the full variable domain: GAGVSQSPRYKVTKRGQDVALRCDPISGHVSLYWYRQALGQGPEFLTYFNYEAQQDKSGLPNDRFSAERPEGSISTLTIQRTEQRDSAMYRCASSFVPKDGSQFFGPGTRLTVL.

The gene calls are TRBV19 and TRBJ2-7; possible D gene TRBD2, 6 bases. V was trimmed by 6 bases and J by 4 bases, leaving 19 bases between them. Germline V gives CDR1 LNHDA, CDR2 SQIVND (reference sequence). The CDR3 is made up of 15 amino acids. CDR3 nucleotides: TGTGCCAGTAGCCTCATAGTATCCGGGGGTTACGAGCAGTACTTC. Amino acid sequence: CASSLIVSGGYEQYF.

The J gene is TRBJ2-2, the V gene TRBV19, with 7 nucleotides matching TRBD2. With 6 bases clipped from V and 2 bases from J, the junction kept 6 bases outside the gene matches. Germline CDR1 is LNHDA and CDR2 is SQIVND (reference sequence). The CDR3 is 15 amino acids. The CDR3 sequence: CASRAGTVNTGELFF. CDR3 DNA: TGTGCCAGTAGAGCGGGGACCGTTAACACCGGGGAGCTGTTTTTT.

This sequence joins TRBV27 and TRBJ2-1; D gene uncertain. CDR3 length: 12 residues. With 8 bases removed from V and 2 bases from J, the gap between germline ends came to 7 bases. From germline, CDR1 is MNHEY and CDR2 SMNVEV (reference sequence). This chain's CDR3 is CASRPAYNEQFF. CDR3 DNA sequence: TGTGCCAGCCGGCCCGCCTACAATGAGCAGTTCTTC.

The J gene is TRBJ2-7, the V gene TRBV10-3; D not resolved. Germline values: CDR1 ENHRY, CDR2 SYGVKD. This CDR3 contains 8 residues. The CDR3 loop reads CGTYEQYF. The CDR3 bases are TGTGGAACCTACGAGCAGTACTTC.

The chain recombines TRBV11-2 with TRBJ1-1; weak D call: TRBD1 (5 bases). Trimming cost V 2 bases and J 7 bases, with 11 bases left between them. CDR1 SGHAT and CDR2 FQNNGV come from the germline V gene. This CDR3 is 13 amino acids long. CDR3 in DNA: TGTGCCAGCAGCTTAAGCAGGGCGGGTGAAGCTTTCTTT. Its translation is CASSLSRAGEAFF.

This chain links TRBV27 with TRBJ1-1; no clear D gene. Germline V gene data show CDR1 as MNHEY and CDR2 as SMNVEV (reference sequence). The V end lost 7 bases, the J end lost 4 bases, and 19 bases lay between the germline ends. The length of the CDR3 is 15 residues. The CDR3 coding sequence is TGTGCCAGCACCCTCACCTGGGGTCTTAGCACTGAAGCTTTCTTT. This sequence encodes CASTLTWGLSTEAFF.

This chain connects TRBV5-4 to TRBJ2-2; TRBD1 or TRBD2 may be the D gene (5 bases each). V lost 4 bases and J 7 bases, leaving 14 bases between the germline ends. Per the germline V gene, CDR1 is SGHNT and CDR2 is YYREEE (reference sequence). The CDR3 extends over 14 amino acids. CDR3 DNA: TGTGCCAGCAGCCCGCAAGGGGAGAACGGGGAGCTGTTTTTT. Translated: CASSPQGENGELFF.

This rearrangement joins TRBV4-1 to TRBJ2-7, with TRBD1 as a possible D gene (7 bases). The CDR3 covers 14 residues. Germline-derived CDR1 and CDR2 are MGHRA and YSYEKL. V dropped 4 bases and J dropped 4 bases, with 14 bases sitting between them. For the CDR3, the DNA is TGCGCCAGCAGCCCACCAGGGGGGAATTACGAGCAGTACTTC. It translates to CASSPPGGNYEQYF.

The chain has TRBV5-8 and TRBJ2-1; unclear D gene. The CDR3 is 12 amino acids. Per germline, CDR1 SGHTS and CDR2 YDEGEE. Trimming removed 2 bases at V and 3 bases at J, with 3 bases between. The CDR3 nucleotides are TGTGCCAGCAGCTTAATCTACAATGAGCAGTTCTTC. This sequence encodes CASSLIYNEQFF.

The gene calls are TRBV7-2 and TRBJ2-5, with 8 bases identical to TRBD2. In germline, CDR1 is SGHTA, CDR2 FQGNSA. The CDR3 sequence is 13 residues long. CDR3 protein: CACGGRAGETQYF. The CDR3 region has the DNA TGTGCATGCGGGGGGAGGGCAGGGGAGACCCAGTACTTC. Variable domain in full (rest from reference TRBV7-2 and TRBJ2-5): GAGVSQSPSNKVTEKGKDVELRCDPISGHTALYWYRQSLGQGLEFLIYFQGNSAPDKSGLPSDRFSAERTGGSVSTLTIQRTQQEDSAVYLCACGGRAGETQYFGPGTRLLVL.

V and J are TRBV21-1 and TRBJ2-1; the tabulated D call, TRBD2, remains unverified against the DNA. TRBV21-1 is marked as a pseudogene. CDR3 length: 14 amino acids. For the CDR3, the DNA is TGTGCCAGCAGCAAACTAGCATCCTACAATGAGCAGTTCTTC. Its translation is CASSKLASYNEQFF.

This rearrangement joins TRBV7-6 to TRBJ2-1; no firm D call. Germline assignment: CDR1 SGHVS and CDR2 FNYEAQ. V lost 3 bases and J lost 6, with 6 bases in between. This CDR3 has 12 amino acids. The CDR3 DNA reads TGTGCCAGCAGCTTCGTTATCAATGAGCAGTTCTTC. It translates to CASSFVINEQFF. The full variable domain, completed using reference TRBV7-6 and TRBJ2-1, is GAGVSQSPRYKVTKRGQDVALRCDPISGHVSLYWYRQALGQGPEFLTYFNYEAQQDKSGLPNDRFSAERPEGSISTLTIQRTEQRDSAMYRCASSFVINEQFFGPGTRLTVL.

V usage is TRBV4-1 and J usage is TRBJ1-2; D gene ambiguous. Trimming took 3 bases from V and 2 from J, leaving 13 bases between them. The CDR3 is 15 residues long. Germline loops: CDR1 MGHRA, CDR2 YSYEKL. CDR3 protein: CASSQGKIGNYGYTF. In nucleotides, the CDR3 is TGCGCCAGCAGCCAGGGAAAGATAGGAAACTATGGCTACACCTTC.

V gene TRBV9 combines with J gene TRBJ2-5; D might be TRBD2 (6 bases). Trimming removed 0 bases from V and 3 bases from J, with 6 bases in between. The CDR3 extends over 13 amino acids. CDR1 SGDLS and CDR2 YYNGEE come from the germline V gene. DNA of the CDR3: TGTGCCAGCAGCGTAGCGGGAGAAGAGACCCAGTACTTC. Protein: CASSVAGEETQYF. The whole variable domain, filled in from reference TRBV9 and TRBJ2-5, reads DSGVTQTPKHLITATGQRVTLRCSPRSGDLSVYWYQQSLDQGLQFLIQYYNGEERAKGNILERFSAQQFPDLHSELNLSSLELGDSALYFCASSVAGEETQYFGPGTRLLVL.

This clone has only a few counts. A junction end diverges from the germline sequence, so it may reflect a read error. The rearrangement uses TRBV9 and TRBJ1-4, with 7 nucleotides matching TRBD1. The germline gives CDR1 SGDLS, CDR2 YYNGEE. The CDR3 has 14 residues. The CDR3 protein is CASSAQGSNEKLFF. In DNA form, the CDR3 reads TGTGCCAGCAGCGCACAGGGGTCTAACGAAAAACTGTTTTTT.

The V and J genes are TRBV6-4 and TRBJ2-1; 13 bases align to TRBD2. V shed 6 bases and J 4 bases; nucleotides not matched to a gene: 3. Germline CDR1 reads MRHNA; CDR2 reads SNTAGT. The CDR3 contains 15 residues. CDR3: CASSRLAGGYNEQFF. DNA of the CDR3: TGTGCCAGCAGCCGACTAGCGGGGGGTTACAATGAGCAGTTCTTC.

The chain is built from TRBV4-3 and TRBJ1-2; D call uncertain. There are 14 residues in the CDR3. The V end lost 0 bases, the J end lost 3 bases, and 8 bases lay between the germline ends. Per germline, CDR1 LGHNA and CDR2 YSLEER. The CDR3, as DNA: TGCGCCAGCAGCCAAGAGCGCGCATACTATGGCTACACCTTC. This translates into CASSQERAYYGYTF.

The V gene is TRBV19, the J gene TRBJ1-5; 9 bases are shared with TRBD1. Germline assignment: CDR1 LNHDA and CDR2 SQIVND (reference sequence). This CDR3 region has 13 residues. Trimming took 8 bases from V and 11 from J; bases not matched to a gene: 10. The CDR3 loop reads CASPDRGGGAQHF. Written as DNA, the CDR3 is TGTGCCAGTCCGGACAGGGGTGGGGGAGCCCAGCATTTT. Filled out from reference TRBV19 and TRBJ1-5, the complete variable domain reads DGGITQSPKYLFRKEGQNVTLSCEQNLNHDAMYWYRQDPGQGLRLIYYSQIVNDFQKGDIAEGYSVSREKKESFPLTVTSAQKNPTAFYLCASPDRGGGAQHFGDGTRLSIL.

This sequence joins TRBV7-9 and TRBJ2-3; 7 positions match TRBD2. The CDR3 runs 15 residues. Germline V CDR1 and CDR2: SEHNR, FQNEAQ (reference sequence). The J segment lost 5 bases and the V segment lost 3 bases, leaving 8 bases of the junction unmatched. CDR3 bases: TGTGCCAGCAGCTTTCTCGGACTAGGCAAAGATACGCAGTATTTT. This gives the protein CASSFLGLGKDTQYF.

This rearrangement joins TRBV12-5 to TRBJ2-6; weak D call: TRBD1 (5 bases). V lost 4 bases and J lost 5, with 12 bases in between. This CDR3 has 15 residues. The germline V gene has CDR1 LGHNT and CDR2 FRNRAP. Written as DNA, the CDR3 is TGTGCTAGTGGTTCCGGACAAAGTCGGGCCAACGTCCTGACTTTC. Encoded protein: CASGSGQSRANVLTF. Full variable domain (remainder filled in from reference TRBV12-5 and TRBJ2-6): DARVTQTPRHKVTEMGQEVTMRCQPILGHNTVFWYRQTMMQGLELLAYFRNRAPLDDSGMPKDRFSAEMPDATLATLKIQPSEPRDSAVYFCASGSGQSRANVLTFGAGSRLTVL.

The chain joins TRBV4-1 to TRBJ2-1, with 7 bases lining up with TRBD2. The germline gives CDR1 MGHRA, CDR2 YSYEKL. This CDR3 comprises 16 residues. Unmatched junction bases numbered 10, after V lost 0 bases and J lost 8 bases. The CDR3 region is CASSQEPGGWVDEQFF. CDR3 bases: TGCGCCAGCAGCCAAGAGCCCGGGGGGTGGGTCGATGAGCAGTTCTTC.

J is TRBJ2-6 and V is TRBV5-1, with D uncertain. The CDR3 sequence is 15 residues long. V was shortened by 4 bases and J by 0 bases, with 8 bases between the two germline ends. The germline V gene encodes CDR1 SGHRS and CDR2 YFSETQ. The CDR3 protein is CASSPALSGANVLTF. CDR3 DNA: TGCGCCAGCAGCCCCGCGCTCTCTGGGGCCAACGTCCTGACTTTC.